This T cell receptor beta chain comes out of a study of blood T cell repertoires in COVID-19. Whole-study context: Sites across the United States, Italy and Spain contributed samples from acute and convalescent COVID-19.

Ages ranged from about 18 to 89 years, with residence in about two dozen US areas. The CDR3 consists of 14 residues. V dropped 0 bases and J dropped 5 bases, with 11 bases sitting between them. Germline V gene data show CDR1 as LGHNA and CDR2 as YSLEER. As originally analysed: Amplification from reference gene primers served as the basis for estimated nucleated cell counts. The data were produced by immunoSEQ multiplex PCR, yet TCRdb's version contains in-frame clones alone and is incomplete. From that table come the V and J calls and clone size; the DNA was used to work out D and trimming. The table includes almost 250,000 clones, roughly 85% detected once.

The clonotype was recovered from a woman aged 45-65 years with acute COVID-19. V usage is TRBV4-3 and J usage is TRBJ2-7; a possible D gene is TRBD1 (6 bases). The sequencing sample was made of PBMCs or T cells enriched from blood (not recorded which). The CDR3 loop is CASSQEPGAHEQYF. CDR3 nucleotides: TGCGCCAGCAGCCAAGAACCAGGGGCCCACGAGCAGTACTTC.